A few counts support the clone carrying this T cell receptor beta chain. What it binds is unknown. The sample belongs to a study of regulatory T cells in long-lasting Graves disease. Regarding the study as a whole: Clonotypes that were public and shared totalled around 2,700 in persistent patients versus around 1,000 in new patients.

The length of the CDR3 is 13 residues. The V end lost 2 bases, the J end lost 4 bases, and 8 bases lay between the germline ends. Time point reported: persistent/refractory GD, antithyroid drugs over 5 years with positive TRAb. With RNA extracted from PBMCs as input, the TCR library was made. Building the TCR beta libraries relied on iRepertoire HTBI primers, and CDR3 regions underwent Arm-PCR. One entry per CDR3 protein, called by TCRdb with MiXCR from the multiplex PCR reads. The data contain 500,000 to 700,000 distinct CDR3 sequences, 30% of them singletons. The sequencing used peripheral blood mononuclear cells (PBMCs), collected when the disease was refractory, from a patient treated with antithyroid drugs. This TCR came from a female donor with Graves disease. V and J are TRBV12-3 or TRBV12-4 and TRBJ1-2; no reliable D call. CDR3 region: CASSLFTSYGYTF. In DNA form, the CDR3 reads TGTGCCAGCAGTTTATTTACTTCCTATGGCTACACCTTC.